The source of this TCR beta chain is a study of metastatic and nonmetastatic thyroid tumors (dated by TCRdb to about 2020). In terms of the full investigation: The researchers compared repertoires between peripheral blood samples and tumor or nodule tissue samples from patients with malignant or benign thyroid disease.

There are 15 amino acids in the CDR3, from cysteine to phenylalanine inclusive. This entry keeps only the CDR3 DNA: 45 bases, framed from base 1. V and J are truncated by 0 bases and 9 bases respectively, leaving an intervening sequence of 16 bases. CDR1 and CDR2, per the germline V gene, are SGDLS and YYNGEE. The library was prepared using PCR. The sequencer listed for this sample is Illumina HiSeq 4000. High-throughput sequencing was used to profile the CDR3 region of the TCR beta-chain in every patient. The published analysis was carried out like this. Drawing on CDR3 differences between clinicopathological groups, the researchers built a classifier meant to tell apart patients with distant-metastatic papillary thyroid cancer. Repertoire diversity was assessed with the Shannon index, and tumor-blood repertoire similarity with the Morisita-Horn index. TCRdb passed the public sequencing reads through fastp at Q25 and MiXCR, retaining productive beta sequences. The V and J calls were determined by TCRdb, not by the authors. The sample table holds about 85,000 clones, of which about 9.1% were seen once. The ten largest clones take up around 8.5% of the sample.

None of the patients had been given any treatment before thyroid surgery. Using T-cell receptor beta sequencing, the researchers looked back retrospectively at clinical samples from patients, gathered between about 2012 and 2019. Study-wide conclusions, independent of this receptor: In both blood and tumor samples, TCR beta diversity was reported to be significantly higher in malignant tumors than in benign nodules.

In the case of this clone: Its recognized antigen is unknown. Base qualities were left out, and no much larger clone turns up one base away.

The TCR was taken from a female donor with papillary thyroid cancer or a benign thyroid nodule (not recorded which). Some clones in this sample may be carry-over from other donors' samples. Sequenced sample: blood. The rearrangement joined TRBV9 to TRBJ2-4; the D gene cannot be resolved reliably. The encoded CDR3 is CASSVDVTLQPIQYF. DNA sequence: TGTGCCAGCAGCGTAGATGTGACACTCCAGCCCATTCAGTACTTC.